Presented here are 7 T cell receptor beta chains from one specimen sequenced in a study of glioma-infiltrating T cells after dendritic cell vaccination. Documented time point: after dendritic cell vaccination, including at tumor progression/relapse. TCRdb's table, derived via immunoSEQ multiplex PCR, lists solely in-frame clones and lacks some. The sample carries 80,000 to 95,000 clones, 85% recorded once. The specimen comprised blood, sampled after dendritic cell vaccination. These receptors came from a human donor with glioblastoma.

This chain uses TRBV7-2 with TRBJ2-1; TRBD1 is a possible D gene (5 bases). The CDR3 is 15 amino acids. The germline V and J ends were trimmed by 1 base and 0 bases, with 7 bases remaining between them. The germline CDR1 and CDR2 sequences are SGHTA and FQGNSA. The CDR3 sequence: CASSLDRSSYNEQFF. The CDR3 bases are TGTGCCAGCAGCTTAGACAGGAGCTCCTACAATGAGCAGTTCTTC.

V is TRBV2 and J is TRBJ1-5, with D maybe TRBD1 (6 bases). The CDR3 has 15 amino acids. Between the trimmed V and J ends, which lost 3 bases and 0 bases, there was a span of 9 bases. CDR1 SNHLY and CDR2 FYNNEI come from the germline V gene. CDR3 sequence: CASSEDSYSNQPQHF. The DNA for the CDR3 is TGTGCCAGCAGTGAGGACAGTTATAGCAATCAGCCCCAGCATTTT. Drawing the rest from reference TRBV2 and TRBJ1-5, the complete variable domain is EPEVTQTPSHQVTQMGQEVILRCVPISNHLYFYWYRQILGQKVEFLVSFYNNEISEKSEIFDDQFSVERPDGSNFTLKIRSTKLEDSAMYFCASSEDSYSNQPQHFGDGTRLSIL.

The chain links TRBV7-9 to TRBJ2-2, with 8 bases that match TRBD2. The germline gives CDR1 SEHNR, CDR2 FQNEAQ (reference sequence). This CDR3 is 15 amino acids long. The V gene end was trimmed by 2 bases and the J gene end by 7 bases; junction bases not matched to a gene: 6. CDR3 in DNA: TGTGCCAGCAGCTTAAGCGGGAGTCGGAACGGGGAGCTGTTTTTT. Its protein is CASSLSGSRNGELFF.

V usage is TRBV29-1 and J usage is TRBJ2-5; the match to TRBD2 covers 9 bases. The CDR3 runs to 15 residues. Germline lookup yields CDR1 SQVTM and CDR2 ANQGSEA. V shed 2 bases and J 5 bases; nucleotides not matched to a gene: 9. CDR3 in amino acids: CSVETDSGSTETQYF. For the CDR3, the DNA is TGCAGCGTTGAAACAGATAGCGGGAGTACGGAGACCCAGTACTTC. Drawing the rest from reference TRBV29-1 and TRBJ2-5, the complete variable domain is SAVISQKPSRDICQRGTSLTIQCQVDSQVTMMFWYRQQPGQSLTLIATANQGSEATYESGFVIDKFPISRPNLTFSTLTVSNMSPEDSSIYLCSVETDSGSTETQYFGPGTRLLVL.

The chain has TRBV7-9 and TRBJ1-2; perhaps TRBD1 as D (6 bases). Germline V CDR1 and CDR2: SEHNR, FQNEAQ (reference sequence). CDR3 size: 13 residues. V lost 0 bases and J 9 bases, leaving 11 bases between the germline ends. The CDR3, as DNA: TGTGCCAGCAGCTTAGCCGCAGGGGAAAGCTACACCTTC. Translation: CASSLAAGESYTF. Combining the CDR3 with reference TRBV7-9 and TRBJ1-2 gives the whole variable domain DTGVSQNPRHKITKRGQNVTFRCDPISEHNRLYWYRQTLGQGPEFLTYFQNEAQLEKSRLLSDRFSAERPKGSFSTLEIQRTEQGDSAMYLCASSLAAGESYTFGSGTRLTVV.

The CDR3 DNA is TGTGCCAGCAGTTTCGTCTCAGGGACAGGGGGCTACGAGCAGTACTTC. Its translation: CASSFVSGTGGYEQYF. The V and J genes are TRBV7-2 and TRBJ2-7, with TRBD1 matching 11 bases. The CDR3 contains 16 residues. CDR1 and CDR2 (germline): SGHTA, FQGNSA. V lost 6 bases, J lost 3 bases, and 10 bases stayed unmatched.

V is TRBV19 and J is TRBJ1-2; 7 nucleotides line up with TRBD1. This CDR3 spans 14 amino acids. Trimming cost V 7 bases and J 0 bases; bases outside gene matches: 5. Germline lookup yields CDR1 LNHDA and CDR2 SQIVND (reference sequence). The CDR3 reads CASTDRETNYGYTF. The CDR3 nucleotides are TGTGCCAGTACCGACAGGGAAACTAACTATGGCTACACCTTC. Combining the CDR3 with reference TRBV19 and TRBJ1-2 gives the whole variable domain DGGITQSPKYLFRKEGQNVTLSCEQNLNHDAMYWYRQDPGQGLRLIYYSQIVNDFQKGDIAEGYSVSREKKESFPLTVTSAQKNPTAFYLCASTDRETNYGYTFGSGTRLTVV.